This passage covers 20 T cell receptor beta chains from one sample sequenced in a study of PD-L1 blockade in urothelial cancer. The data were produced by immunoSEQ multiplex PCR, yet TCRdb's version contains in-frame clones alone and is incomplete. The sample carries 85,000 to 90,000 clones, 85% recorded once. Time point: pretreatment peripheral blood. This specimen was PBMCs, taken around atezolizumab (anti-PD-L1) treatment. Receptor source: a man in his sixties with urothelial cancer.

The chain joins TRBV30 to TRBJ1-4, with D perhaps TRBD1 (6 bases). The germline V gene encodes CDR1 GTSNPN and CDR2 SVGIG (reference sequence). V was cut by 0 bases and J by 8 bases, with 13 bases left in between. The CDR3 loop spans 14 amino acids. CDR3: CAWSVRGAGEKLFF. DNA of the CDR3: TGTGCCTGGAGTGTGCGGGGGGCAGGCGAAAAACTGTTTTTT.

V is TRBV5-1 and J is TRBJ2-2; no definite D call. Looked up from germline, CDR1 is SGHRS and CDR2 is YFSETQ. There are 15 residues in the CDR3. V lost 2 bases and J 1 base, leaving 9 bases between the germline ends. CDR3 DNA sequence: TGCGCCAGCAGCTTCCCGAACTTGAACACCGGGGAGCTGTTTTTT. It yields the protein CASSFPNLNTGELFF.

CDR3 amino acids: CASSGDRVGEQYF. In DNA form, the CDR3 reads TGTGCCAGCAGTGGGGACAGGGTCGGAGAGCAGTACTTC. The rearrangement uses TRBV2 and TRBJ2-7, with 9 bases identical to TRBD1. This CDR3 contains 13 residues. Germline loops: CDR1 SNHLY, CDR2 FYNNEI. The junction had 5 bases not matched to a gene; V was cut back by 4 bases and J by 7 bases.

V gene TRBV27 combines with J gene TRBJ2-7, with D possibly TRBD2 on 5 matching bases. Germline loops: CDR1 MNHEY, CDR2 SMNVEV (reference sequence). The V end was cut by 5 bases, the J end by 2 bases, with 16 bases between. This CDR3 spans 15 amino acids. The CDR3 region is CASSPTIGPTYEQYF. The CDR3 coding sequence is TGTGCCAGCAGTCCGACTATTGGGCCGACCTACGAGCAGTACTTC.

The chain joins TRBV18 to TRBJ1-1, with D perhaps matching TRBD1 (5 bases). CDR1 is KGHSH, CDR2 LQKENI, per germline. The CDR3 is made up of 16 amino acids. Trimming pared 5 bases from V and 7 bases from J, leaving 23 bases between. CDR3 amino acids: CASSVFSSGGGLEAFF. In DNA form, the CDR3 reads TGTGCCAGCTCAGTCTTCTCGTCGGGTGGGGGACTTGAAGCTTTCTTT.

This clone was counted only a few times. V usage is TRBV7-9 and J usage is TRBJ1-1, with D perhaps matching TRBD1 (5 bases). Germline V gives CDR1 SEHNR, CDR2 FQNEAQ (reference sequence). V was clipped by 2 bases and J by 4 bases, with 11 bases between them. There are 14 residues in the CDR3. Here the CDR3 reads CASSLFGGGTEAFF. CDR3 bases: TGTGCCAGCAGCTTATTCGGCGGGGGCACTGAAGCTTTCTTT.

The chain employs TRBV19 and TRBJ1-6; D may be TRBD1 (6 bases). This CDR3 comprises 16 residues. V was clipped by 0 bases and J by 9 bases, with 15 bases between them. Germline lookup yields CDR1 LNHDA and CDR2 SQIVND (reference sequence). CDR3 sequence reads: CASSIDRNRATSPLHF. The CDR3 DNA is TGTGCCAGTAGTATAGATCGTAACAGGGCGACTTCACCCCTCCACTTT.

V and J are TRBV20-1 and TRBJ1-2; no clear D gene. From germline, CDR1 is DFQATT and CDR2 SNEGSKA (reference sequence). CDR3 length: 11 amino acids. V lost 7 bases to trimming and J lost 4 bases, with 10 bases between them. CDR3 DNA: TGCAGTGGAGAGGAGGGCTATGGCTACACCTTC. It translates to CSGEEGYGYTF.

V is TRBV7-3 and J is TRBJ1-1, with unresolved D. Per the germline V gene, CDR1 is SGHTA and CDR2 is FQGTGA. V was trimmed by 1 base and J by 6 bases, leaving 9 bases between them. The CDR3 is made up of 13 amino acids. CDR3 sequence: CASSLNGKAEAFF. CDR3 DNA: TGTGCCAGCAGCTTAAACGGGAAGGCTGAAGCTTTCTTT.

This clone has only a few counts. The gene calls are TRBV28 and TRBJ1-2; no reliable D call. V was shortened by 8 bases and J by 0 bases, with 13 bases between the two germline ends. The CDR3 totals 14 residues. From germline, CDR1 is MDHEN and CDR2 SYDVKM. The CDR3 reads CASEASQANYGYTF. Here the CDR3 DNA reads TGTGCCAGCGAAGCGTCACAAGCTAACTATGGCTACACCTTC.

The chain employs TRBV7-3 and TRBJ2-2; 13 nucleotides align to TRBD2. The V segment lost 3 bases and the J segment 1 base; nucleotides outside the gene matches: 8. Germline V gene sequence: CDR1 SGHTA, CDR2 FQGTGA. The CDR3 extends over 19 amino acids. The CDR3: CASSLIRLAGGRNTGELFF. CDR3 DNA: TGTGCCAGCAGCTTGATCCGACTAGCGGGAGGCCGGAACACCGGGGAGCTGTTTTTT.

This clone was counted once. The V call is TRBV19, the J call TRBJ1-2; 10 bases map to TRBD1. V was clipped by 7 bases and J by 4 bases; unmatched bases: 9. Germline CDR1 LNHDA, CDR2 SQIVND (reference sequence). The CDR3 runs 15 residues. The chain's CDR3 is CASTLSGDRGYGYTF. CDR3 DNA: TGTGCCAGTACCCTCTCGGGGGACAGGGGCTATGGCTACACCTTC.

The chain carries TRBV28 and TRBJ1-4; D not certain. CDR1 is MDHEN, CDR2 SYDVKM, per germline. Trimming cost V 1 base and J 0 bases, with 9 bases left between them. The CDR3 consists of 16 residues. As DNA, the CDR3 is TGTGCCAGCAGTTTATATCGGGTTGCAACTAATGAAAAACTGTTTTTT. Its protein product is CASSLYRVATNEKLFF.

The chain couples TRBV7-3 to TRBJ2-2; weak D call: TRBD2 (5 bases). Germline-derived CDR1 and CDR2 are SGHTA and FQGTGA. V lost 0 bases, J lost 2 bases, and 13 bases lay in between. The CDR3 sequence is 17 residues long. In DNA form, the CDR3 reads TGTGCCAGCAGCTTAACGGTTATCCGGGGTAACACCGGGGAGCTGTTTTTT. Its protein is CASSLTVIRGNTGELFF. Based on the CDR3 plus reference TRBV7-3 and TRBJ2-2, the full variable domain is GAGVSQTPSNKVTEKGKYVELRCDPISGHTALYWYRQSLGQGPEFLIYFQGTGAADDSGLPNDRFFAVRPEGSVSTLKIQRTERGDSAVYLCASSLTVIRGNTGELFFGEGSRLTVL.

This chain links TRBV19 with TRBJ2-5, with TRBD1 matching 9 bases. V shed 3 bases, J shed 5 bases, and the junction held 4 bases outside the gene matches. Germline values: CDR1 LNHDA, CDR2 SQIVND (reference sequence). The CDR3 runs 14 residues. CDR3 amino acids: CASSINRGLETQYF. DNA for the CDR3: TGTGCCAGTAGTATCAACAGGGGGCTGGAGACCCAGTACTTC.

V gene TRBV6-1 combines with J gene TRBJ2-3, with D unresolved. The CDR3 runs 15 residues. Trimming removed 3 bases from V and 1 base from J, with 11 bases in between. CDR1 MNHNS and CDR2 SASEGT come from the germline V gene. This chain's CDR3 is CASSDRVWGTDTQYF. As DNA, the CDR3 is TGTGCCAGCAGTGATCGGGTGTGGGGCACAGATACGCAGTATTTT.

The V gene is TRBV15, the J gene TRBJ1-3; D unresolved. This CDR3 is built from 13 residues. Trimming cost V 4 bases and J 3 bases, with 7 bases left between them. Germline V CDR1 and CDR2: LNHNV, YYDKDF (reference sequence). For the CDR3, the DNA is TGTGCCACCAGCAAGATACATGGAAACACCATATATTTT. It translates to CATSKIHGNTIYF.

The chain employs TRBV29-1 and TRBJ1-2; tentatively, D is TRBD1 (5 bases). Germline V gene data show CDR1 as SQVTM and CDR2 as ANQGSEA. V dropped 6 bases and J dropped 6 bases, with 20 bases sitting between them. CDR3 size: 14 residues. The CDR3 nucleotides read TGCAGCGTCCTCGGGACTCCCTCTGGCCATGGCTACACCTTC. It specifies CSVLGTPSGHGYTF.

This clone was seen just once. The chain has TRBV27 and TRBJ1-2; 11 bases align to TRBD1. The CDR3 covers 16 residues. Trimming took 4 bases from V and 8 from J; bases not matched to a gene: 12. Germline V gene data show CDR1 as MNHEY and CDR2 as SMNVEV (reference sequence). CDR3 bases: TGTGCCAGCAGTTCCTATGTCGGACAGGGGGCGAACGGCTACACCTTC. It is translated as CASSSYVGQGANGYTF.

The V gene is TRBV27, the J gene TRBJ2-7, with 10 bases fitting TRBD1. V lost 3 bases to trimming and J lost 4 bases; unmatched junction nucleotides: 6. Germline CDR1 reads MNHEY; CDR2 reads SMNVEV (reference sequence). The CDR3 contains 15 residues. The CDR3 region is CASSFRDRGTYEQYF. The DNA of the CDR3 is TGTGCCAGCAGTTTTCGGGACAGGGGAACTTACGAGCAGTACTTC.